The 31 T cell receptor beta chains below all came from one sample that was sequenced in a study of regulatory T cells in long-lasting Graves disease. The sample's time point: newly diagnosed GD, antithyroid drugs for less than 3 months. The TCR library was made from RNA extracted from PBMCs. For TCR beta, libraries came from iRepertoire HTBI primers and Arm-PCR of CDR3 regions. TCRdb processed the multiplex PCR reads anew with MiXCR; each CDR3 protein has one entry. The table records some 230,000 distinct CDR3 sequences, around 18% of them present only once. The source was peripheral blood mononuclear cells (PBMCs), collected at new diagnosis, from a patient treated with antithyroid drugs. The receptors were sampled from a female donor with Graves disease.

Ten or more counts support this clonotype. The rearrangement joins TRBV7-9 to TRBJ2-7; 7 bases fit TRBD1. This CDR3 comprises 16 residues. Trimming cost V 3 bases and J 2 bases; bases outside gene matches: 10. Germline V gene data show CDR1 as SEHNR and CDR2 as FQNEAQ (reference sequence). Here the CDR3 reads CASSFTRGQRPYEQYF. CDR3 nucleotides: TGTGCCAGCAGCTTTACCCGGGGACAGCGACCCTACGAGCAGTACTTC.

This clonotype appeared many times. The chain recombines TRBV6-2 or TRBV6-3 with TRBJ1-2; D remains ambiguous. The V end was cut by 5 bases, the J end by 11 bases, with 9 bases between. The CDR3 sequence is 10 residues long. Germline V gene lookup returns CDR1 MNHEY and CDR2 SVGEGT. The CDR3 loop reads CASSEVGYTF. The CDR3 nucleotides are TGTGCCAGCAGTGAGGTTGGGTACACCTTC.

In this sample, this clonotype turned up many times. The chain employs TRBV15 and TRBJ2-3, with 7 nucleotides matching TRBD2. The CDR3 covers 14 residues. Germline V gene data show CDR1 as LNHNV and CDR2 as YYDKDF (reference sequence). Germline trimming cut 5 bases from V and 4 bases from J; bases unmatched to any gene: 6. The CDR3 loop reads CATSHGRLSDTQYF. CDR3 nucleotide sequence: TGTGCCACCAGCCACGGGAGGTTGTCAGATACGCAGTATTTT.

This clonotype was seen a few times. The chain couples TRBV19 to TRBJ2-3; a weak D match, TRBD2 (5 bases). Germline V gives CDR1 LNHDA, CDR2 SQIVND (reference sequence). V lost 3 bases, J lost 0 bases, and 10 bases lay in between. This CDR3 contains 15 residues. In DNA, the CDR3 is TGTGCCAGTAGTATGGGTCGGACTAGCACAGATACGCAGTATTTT. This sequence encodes CASSMGRTSTDTQYF.

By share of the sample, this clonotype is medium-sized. CDR3 coding DNA: TGTGCCAGCATCGGGGACAGCTTCGCTCCGGTGGCTTTCTTT. Translated: CASIGDSFAPVAFF. The chain uses TRBV2 and TRBJ1-1; 7 nucleotides agree with TRBD1. This CDR3 spans 14 amino acids. Germline V CDR1 and CDR2: SNHLY, FYNNEI. V lost 7 bases to trimming and J lost 11 bases; unmatched junction nucleotides: 16.

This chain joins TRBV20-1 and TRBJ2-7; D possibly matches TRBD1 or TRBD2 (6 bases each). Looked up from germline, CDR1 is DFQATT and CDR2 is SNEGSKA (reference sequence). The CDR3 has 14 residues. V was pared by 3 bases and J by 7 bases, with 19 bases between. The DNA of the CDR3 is TGCAGTGCTAGCGGGCTACAGGGCGCGGGGGAGCAGTACTTC. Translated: CSASGLQGAGEQYF.

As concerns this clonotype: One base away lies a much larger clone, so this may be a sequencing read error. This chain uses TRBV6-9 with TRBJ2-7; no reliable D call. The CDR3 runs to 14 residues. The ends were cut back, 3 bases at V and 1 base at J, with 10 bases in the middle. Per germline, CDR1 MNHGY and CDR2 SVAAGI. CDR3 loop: CASSYNHGSYEQYF. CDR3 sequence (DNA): TGTGCCAGCAGTTACAACCATGGTTCCTACGAGCAGTACTTC.

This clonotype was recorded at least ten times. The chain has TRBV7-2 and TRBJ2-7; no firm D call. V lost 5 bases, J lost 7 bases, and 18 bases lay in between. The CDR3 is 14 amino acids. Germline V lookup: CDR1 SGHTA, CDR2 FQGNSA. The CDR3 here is CASSPHKLGWEQYF. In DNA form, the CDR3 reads TGTGCCAGCAGCCCCCACAAGCTGGGGTGGGAGCAGTACTTC.

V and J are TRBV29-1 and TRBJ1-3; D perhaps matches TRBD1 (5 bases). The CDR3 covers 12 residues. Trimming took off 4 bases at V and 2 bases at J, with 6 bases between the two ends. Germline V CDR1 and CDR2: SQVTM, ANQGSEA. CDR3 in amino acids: CSVGGAGNTIYF. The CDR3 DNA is TGCAGCGTTGGGGGGGCTGGAAACACCATATATTTT.

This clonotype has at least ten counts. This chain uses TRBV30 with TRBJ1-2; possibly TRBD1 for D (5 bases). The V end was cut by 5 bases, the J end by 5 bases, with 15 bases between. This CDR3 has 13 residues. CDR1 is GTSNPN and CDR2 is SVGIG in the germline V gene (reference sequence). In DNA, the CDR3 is TGTGCCTGGGATCACGACAGCCTTTATGGCTACACCTTC. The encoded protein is CAWDHDSLYGYTF. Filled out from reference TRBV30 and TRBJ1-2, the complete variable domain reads SQTIHQWPATLVQPVGSPLSLECTVEGTSNPNLYWYRQAAGRGLQLLFYSVGIGQISSEVPQNLSASRPQDRQFILSSKKLLLSDSGFYLCAWDHDSLYGYTFGSGTRLTVV.

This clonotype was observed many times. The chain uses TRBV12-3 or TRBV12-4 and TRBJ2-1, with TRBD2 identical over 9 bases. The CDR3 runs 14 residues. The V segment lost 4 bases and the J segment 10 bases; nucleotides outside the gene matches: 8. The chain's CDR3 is CASSSLAGMEEQFF. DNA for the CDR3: TGTGCCAGCAGTTCGCTAGCGGGGATGGAAGAGCAGTTCTTC.

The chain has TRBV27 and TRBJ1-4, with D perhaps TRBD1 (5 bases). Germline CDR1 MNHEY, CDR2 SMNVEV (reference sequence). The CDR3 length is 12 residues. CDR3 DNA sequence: TGTGGGTCGGGGCAAACTAATGAAAAACTGTTTTTT. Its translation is CGSGQTNEKLFF. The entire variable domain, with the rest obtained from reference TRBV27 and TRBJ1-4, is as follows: EAQVTQNPRYLITVTGKKLTVTCSQNMNHEYMSWYRQDPGLGLRQIYYSMNVEVTDKGDVPEGYKVSRKEKRNFPLILESPSPNQTSLYFCGSGQTNEKLFFGSGTQLSVL.

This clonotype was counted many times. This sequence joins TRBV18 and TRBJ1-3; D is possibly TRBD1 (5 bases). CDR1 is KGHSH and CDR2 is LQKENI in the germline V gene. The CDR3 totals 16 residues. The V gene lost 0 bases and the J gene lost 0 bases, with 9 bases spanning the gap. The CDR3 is CASSPPGAHSGNTIYF. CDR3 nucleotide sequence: TGTGCCAGCTCACCACCCGGGGCCCACTCTGGAAACACCATATATTTT.

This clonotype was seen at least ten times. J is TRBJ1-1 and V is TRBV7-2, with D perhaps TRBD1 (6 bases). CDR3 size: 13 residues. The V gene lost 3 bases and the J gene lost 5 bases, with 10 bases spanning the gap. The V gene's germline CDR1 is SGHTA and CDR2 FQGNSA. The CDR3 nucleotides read TGTGCCAGCAGCTTGGGACACACGACTGAAGCTTTCTTT. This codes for CASSLGHTTEAFF.

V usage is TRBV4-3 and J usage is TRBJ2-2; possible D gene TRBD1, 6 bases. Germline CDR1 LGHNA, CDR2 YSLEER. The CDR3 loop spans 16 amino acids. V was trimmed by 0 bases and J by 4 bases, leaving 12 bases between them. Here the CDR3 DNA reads TGCGCCAGCAGCCAAGAGGCGGCCAGGGGCACCGGGGAGCTGTTTTTT. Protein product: CASSQEAARGTGELFF.

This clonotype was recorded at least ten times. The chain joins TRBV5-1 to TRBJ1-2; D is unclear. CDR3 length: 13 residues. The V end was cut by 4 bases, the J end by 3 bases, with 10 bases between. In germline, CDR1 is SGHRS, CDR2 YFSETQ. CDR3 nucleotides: TGCGCCAGCAGCCCCGACGGCGACTATGGCTACACCTTC. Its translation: CASSPDGDYGYTF. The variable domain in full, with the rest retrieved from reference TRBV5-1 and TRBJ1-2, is KAGVTQTPRYLIKTRGQQVTLSCSPISGHRSVSWYQQTPGQGLQFLFEYFSETQRNKGNFPGRFSGRQFSNSRSEMNVSTLELGDSALYLCASSPDGDYGYTFGSGTRLTVV.

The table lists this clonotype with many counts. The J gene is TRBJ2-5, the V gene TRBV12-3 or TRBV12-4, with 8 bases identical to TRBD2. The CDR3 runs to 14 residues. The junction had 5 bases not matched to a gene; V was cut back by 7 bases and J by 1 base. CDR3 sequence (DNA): TGTGCCAGCAACTGGAGCGGGAGCCAAGAGACCCAGTACTTC. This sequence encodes CASNWSGSQETQYF.

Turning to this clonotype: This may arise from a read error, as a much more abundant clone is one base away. CDR3 coding DNA: TGCAGTGCTAGAGCTGATTTGGGGGGTGGCGAGACCCGGTACTTC. This translates into CSARADLGGGETRYF. The J gene is TRBJ2-5, the V gene TRBV20-1, with D perhaps matching TRBD2 (6 bases). The length of the CDR3 is 15 residues. Germline-derived CDR1 and CDR2 are DFQATT and SNEGSKA (reference sequence).

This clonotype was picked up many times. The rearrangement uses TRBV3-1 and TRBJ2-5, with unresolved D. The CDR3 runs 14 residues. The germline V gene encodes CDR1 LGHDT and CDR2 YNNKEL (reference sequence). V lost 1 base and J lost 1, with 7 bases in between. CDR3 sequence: CASSQGVRQETQYF. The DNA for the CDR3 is TGTGCCAGCAGCCAAGGGGTCCGCCAAGAGACCCAGTACTTC.

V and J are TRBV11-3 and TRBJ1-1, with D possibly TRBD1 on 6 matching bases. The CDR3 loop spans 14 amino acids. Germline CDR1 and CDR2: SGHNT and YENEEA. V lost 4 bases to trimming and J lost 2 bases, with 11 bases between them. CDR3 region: CASSSRGGNTEAFF. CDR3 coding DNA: TGTGCCAGCAGCTCCCGCGGGGGCAACACTGAAGCTTTCTTT. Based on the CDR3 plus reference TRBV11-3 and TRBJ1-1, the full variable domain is EAGVVQSPRYKIIEKKQPVAFWCNPISGHNTLYWYLQNLGQGPELLIRYENEEAVDDSQLPKDRFSAERLKGVDSTLKIQPAELGDSAVYLCASSSRGGNTEAFFGQGTRLTVV.

This CDR3 reads CATSDHDLGSGSYNEQFF. CDR3 in DNA: TGTGCCACCAGTGACCACGACTTGGGGAGCGGGAGTTACAATGAGCAGTTCTTC. V usage is TRBV24-1 and J usage is TRBJ2-1, with TRBD2 matching 8 bases. Germline V gene sequence: CDR1 KGHDR, CDR2 SFDVKD. With 4 bases clipped from V and 4 bases from J, the junction kept 14 bases outside the gene matches. The CDR3 runs to 18 residues.

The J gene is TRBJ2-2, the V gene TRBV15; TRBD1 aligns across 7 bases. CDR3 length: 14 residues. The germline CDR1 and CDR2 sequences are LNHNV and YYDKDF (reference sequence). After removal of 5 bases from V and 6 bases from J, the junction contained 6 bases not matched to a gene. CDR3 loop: CATSAQGVSGELFF. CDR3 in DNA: TGTGCCACCAGCGCGCAGGGGGTCTCCGGGGAGCTGTTTTTT. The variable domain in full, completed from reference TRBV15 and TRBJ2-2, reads DAMVIQNPRYQVTQFGKPVTLSCSQTLNHNVMYWYQQKSSQAPKLLFHYYDKDFNNEADTPDNFQSRRPNTSFCFLDIRSPGLGDTAMYLCATSAQGVSGELFFGEGSRLTVL.

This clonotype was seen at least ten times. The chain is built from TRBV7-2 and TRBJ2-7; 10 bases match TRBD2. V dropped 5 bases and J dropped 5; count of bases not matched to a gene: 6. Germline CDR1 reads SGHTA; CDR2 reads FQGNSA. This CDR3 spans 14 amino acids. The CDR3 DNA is TGTGCCAGCAGCCCCGGGACTAGCGACAACGAGCAGTACTTC. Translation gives CASSPGTSDNEQYF.

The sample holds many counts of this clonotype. The CDR3 DNA reads as TGTGCCAGCAGCTTAGACGGAGGGACTCAGCCCCAGCATTTT. It yields the protein CASSLDGGTQPQHF. The chain is built from TRBV7-2 and TRBJ1-5; TRBD1 might be the D (5 bases). CDR1 is SGHTA and CDR2 is FQGNSA in the germline V gene. Trimming pared 1 base from V and 6 bases from J, leaving 10 bases between. The CDR3 has 14 amino acids.

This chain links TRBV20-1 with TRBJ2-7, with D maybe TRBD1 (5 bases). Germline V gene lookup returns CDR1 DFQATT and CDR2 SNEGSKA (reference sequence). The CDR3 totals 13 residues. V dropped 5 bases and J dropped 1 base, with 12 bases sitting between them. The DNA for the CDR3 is TGCAGTGCTGCTGACAGCCGGTCCTACGAGCAGTACTTC. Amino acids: CSAADSRSYEQYF.

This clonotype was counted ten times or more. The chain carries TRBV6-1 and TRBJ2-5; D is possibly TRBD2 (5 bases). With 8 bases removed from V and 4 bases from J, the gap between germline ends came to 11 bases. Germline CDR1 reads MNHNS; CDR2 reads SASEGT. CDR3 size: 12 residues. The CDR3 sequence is CASEGPSETQYF. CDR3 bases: TGTGCCAGCGAGGGTCCGTCAGAGACCCAGTACTTC.

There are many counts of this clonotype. The CDR3 protein is CASTPRWDRPLYEQYF. Written as DNA, the CDR3 is TGTGCCAGCACTCCCCGGTGGGACAGACCCCTCTACGAGCAGTACTTC. This sequence joins TRBV6-2 or TRBV6-3 and TRBJ2-7; 7 bases are a match to TRBD1. V trimming: 7 bases; J trimming: 3 bases; junction bases outside the gene matches: 15. Germline-derived CDR1 and CDR2 are MNHEY and SVGEGT. The CDR3 covers 16 residues.

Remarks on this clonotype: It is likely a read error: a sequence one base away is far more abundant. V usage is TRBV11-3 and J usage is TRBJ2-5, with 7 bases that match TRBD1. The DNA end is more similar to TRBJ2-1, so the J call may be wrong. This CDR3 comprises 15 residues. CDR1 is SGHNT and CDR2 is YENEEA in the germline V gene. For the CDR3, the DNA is TGTGCCAGCGTCGACAGGGCAGAGTACCAAGAGACCCAGTTCTTC. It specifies CASVDRAEYQETQFF.

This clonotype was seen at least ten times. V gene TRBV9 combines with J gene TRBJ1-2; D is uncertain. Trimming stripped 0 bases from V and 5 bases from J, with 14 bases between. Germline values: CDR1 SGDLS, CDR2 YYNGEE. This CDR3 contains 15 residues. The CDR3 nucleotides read TGTGCCAGCAGCGTAGGTTCTAGGACTGAATATGGCTACACCTTC. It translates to CASSVGSRTEYGYTF.

The CDR3 region is CARSSGLTGNTIYF. CDR3 in DNA: TGTGCCAGAAGCTCAGGACTCACTGGAAACACCATATATTTT. V and J are TRBV9 and TRBJ1-3; D remains unclear. Germline-derived CDR1 and CDR2 are SGDLS and YYNGEE. The CDR3 has 14 amino acids. V shed 8 bases and J shed 2 bases, with 14 bases lying between them.

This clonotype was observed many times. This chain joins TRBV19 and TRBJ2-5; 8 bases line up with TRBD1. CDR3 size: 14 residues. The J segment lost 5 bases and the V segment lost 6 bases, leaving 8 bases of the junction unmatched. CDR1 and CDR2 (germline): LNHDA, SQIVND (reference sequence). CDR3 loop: CASRMDREEETQYF. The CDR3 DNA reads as TGTGCCAGTAGGATGGACAGGGAGGAGGAGACCCAGTACTTC.